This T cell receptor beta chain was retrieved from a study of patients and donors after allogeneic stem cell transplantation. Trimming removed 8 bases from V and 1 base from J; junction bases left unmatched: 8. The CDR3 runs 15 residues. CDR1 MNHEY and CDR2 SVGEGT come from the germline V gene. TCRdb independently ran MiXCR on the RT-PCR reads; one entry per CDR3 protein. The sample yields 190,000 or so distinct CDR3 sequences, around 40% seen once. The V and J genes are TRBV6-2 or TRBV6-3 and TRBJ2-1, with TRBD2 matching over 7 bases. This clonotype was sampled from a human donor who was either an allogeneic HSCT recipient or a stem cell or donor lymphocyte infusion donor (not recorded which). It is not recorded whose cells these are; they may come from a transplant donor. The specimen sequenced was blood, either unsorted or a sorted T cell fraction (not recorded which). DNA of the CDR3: TGTGCCAGCTCCTCGGGACTAAGATCCTACAATGAGCAGTTCTTC. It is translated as CASSSGLRSYNEQFF.